This TCR beta chain was recorded in a study of Graves' ophthalmopathy and Graves' hyperthyroidism. This clonotype has at least ten counts. This CDR3 has 16 residues. The V gene lost 3 bases and the J gene lost 1 base, with 15 bases spanning the gap. The germline V gene has CDR1 LGHNA and CDR2 YNFKEQ. RNA served as the template for amplifying TCR beta CDR3 regions. Second-round multiplex PCR followed a first-round RT-PCR using HTBI primers. TCRdb reanalysed the multiplex PCR reads using MiXCR and keeps one entry per CDR3 protein. The sample has 620,000 or so distinct CDR3 sequences, over 20% seen once. The sequencing sample was made of peripheral blood. This receptor was obtained from a woman aged 18-35 years with stable Graves' hyperthyroidism. Some clones in this sample may be carry-over from other donors' samples. The chain combines TRBV4-2 with TRBJ1-2; D is unresolved. CDR3 DNA: TGTGCCAGCAGCCATCCCACAGTGTTGGGTAACTATGGCTACACCTTC. As protein: CASSHPTVLGNYGYTF.